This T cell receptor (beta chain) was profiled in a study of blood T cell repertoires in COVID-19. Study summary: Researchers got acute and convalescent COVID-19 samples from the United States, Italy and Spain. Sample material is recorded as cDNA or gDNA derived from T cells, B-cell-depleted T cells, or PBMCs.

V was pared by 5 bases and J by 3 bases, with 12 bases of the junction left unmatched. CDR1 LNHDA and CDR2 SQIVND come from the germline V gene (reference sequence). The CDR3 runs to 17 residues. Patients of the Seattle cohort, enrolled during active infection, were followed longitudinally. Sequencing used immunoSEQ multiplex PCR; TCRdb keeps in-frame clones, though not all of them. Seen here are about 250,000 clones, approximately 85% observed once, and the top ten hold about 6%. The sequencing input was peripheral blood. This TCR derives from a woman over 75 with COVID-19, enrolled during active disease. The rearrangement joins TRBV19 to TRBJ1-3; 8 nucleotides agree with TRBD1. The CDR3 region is CASSAGTGVRSGNTIYF. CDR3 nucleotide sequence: TGTGCCAGTAGTGCCGGGACAGGCGTGCGGAGTGGAAACACCATATATTTT.